Below are 17 T cell receptor beta chains sequenced from a single sample in a study of cytomegalovirus exposure and HLA in healthy donors. Clones were read by immunoSEQ multiplex PCR, and TCRdb kept only the in-frame ones, dropping some. Among about 220,000 clones, roughly 83% were seen once, and the ten largest hold 11% to 15%. Sequencing input: PBMCs. The origin of the receptors is a woman in her 30s in good health and CMV-seropositive.

This rearrangement joins TRBV5-1 to TRBJ1-5; TRBD1 matches 9 bases. In germline, CDR1 is SGHRS, CDR2 YFSETQ. The V and J ends lost 4 bases and 3 bases, in that order; junction bases with no gene match: 5. CDR3 length: 15 residues. DNA of the CDR3: TGCGCCAGCAGCACTGGGACAGGGAACAATCAGCCCCAGCATTTT. Translated, it gives CASSTGTGNNQPQHF.

This clone was detected once. The gene calls are TRBV5-1 and TRBJ1-1; possibly TRBD1 for D (6 bases). The CDR3 consists of 13 residues. The ends were cut back, 3 bases at V and 4 bases at J, with 10 bases in the middle. CDR1 SGHRS and CDR2 YFSETQ come from the germline V gene. The CDR3 DNA reads as TGCGCCAGCAGCTGGGGGCAGGGCACTGAAGCTTTCTTT. Residues: CASSWGQGTEAFF.

A single count supports this clone. The V and J genes are TRBV30 and TRBJ1-1; no definite D call. V was shortened by 0 bases and J by 0 bases, with 11 bases between the two germline ends. Germline V CDR1 and CDR2: GTSNPN, SVGIG (reference sequence). The CDR3 is made up of 15 amino acids. The CDR3 nucleotides read TGTGCCTGGAGTGTATCGAGACATTTGAACACTGAAGCTTTCTTT. Residues: CAWSVSRHLNTEAFF.

This chain links TRBV7-2 with TRBJ1-1; possibly TRBD1 for D (6 bases). The germline V and J ends were trimmed by 3 bases and 1 base, with 9 bases remaining between them. This CDR3 region has 14 residues. Germline V gene data show CDR1 as SGHTA and CDR2 as FQGNSA. CDR3 in DNA: TGTGCCAGCAGCTTTGGACAGACGAACACTGAAGCTTTCTTT. Its protein product is CASSFGQTNTEAFF.

J is TRBJ1-2 and V is TRBV2; D ambiguous. Germline V gene data show CDR1 as SNHLY and CDR2 as FYNNEI. The CDR3 loop spans 11 amino acids. Trimming shortened V by 7 bases and J by 0 bases, and 3 bases separated the two germline ends. Written as DNA, the CDR3 is TGTGCCAGCAAAACTAACTATGGCTACACCTTC. It is translated as CASKTNYGYTF.

The V and J genes are TRBV15 and TRBJ2-1; D may be TRBD1 (6 bases). Germline loops: CDR1 LNHNV, CDR2 YYDKDF (reference sequence). This CDR3 is 12 amino acids long. V lost 3 bases to trimming and J lost 7 bases, with 7 bases between them. The CDR3 loop is CATSSRGNEQFF. The CDR3 nucleotides are TGTGCCACCAGCAGTAGGGGGAATGAGCAGTTCTTC.

The chain carries TRBV30 and TRBJ2-7; D is perhaps TRBD1 or TRBD2 (5 bases each). With 1 base removed from V and 3 bases from J, the gap between germline ends came to 10 bases. There are 13 residues in the CDR3. In germline, CDR1 is GTSNPN, CDR2 SVGIG (reference sequence). The CDR3 here is CAWSAGPIYEQYF. CDR3 nucleotides: TGTGCCTGGAGTGCGGGACCCATCTACGAGCAGTACTTC.

The J gene is TRBJ1-5, the V gene TRBV28, with a possible D match to TRBD1 (6 bases). In germline, CDR1 is MDHEN, CDR2 SYDVKM. This CDR3 has 16 amino acids. V dropped 3 bases and J dropped 0 bases, with 12 bases sitting between them. DNA for the CDR3: TGTGCCAGCAGTTTCAGGGGAACTAATAGCAATCAGCCCCAGCATTTT. Its translation: CASSFRGTNSNQPQHF.

The chain carries TRBV6-5 and TRBJ2-3, with D perhaps TRBD2 (6 bases). CDR3 length: 16 residues. V was pared by 4 bases and J by 3 bases, with 17 bases between. Germline V lookup: CDR1 MNHEY, CDR2 SVGAGI. CDR3 loop: CASSSPQGGGTDTQYF. For the CDR3, the DNA is TGTGCCAGCAGTTCCCCGCAGGGAGGCGGGACAGATACGCAGTATTTT.

This chain uses TRBV5-1 with TRBJ1-5, with D uncertain. CDR1 is SGHRS, CDR2 YFSETQ, per germline. Trimming shortened V by 2 bases and J by 5 bases, and 8 bases separated the two germline ends. This CDR3 has 13 residues. The CDR3, as DNA: TGCGCCAGCAGCTTCACGGTCGATCAGCCCCAGCATTTT. Its protein product is CASSFTVDQPQHF.

This sequence joins TRBV29-1 and TRBJ1-5; TRBD1 matches at 11 bases. Trimming removed 7 bases from V and 5 bases from J; junction bases left unmatched: 10. Germline values: CDR1 SQVTM, CDR2 ANQGSEA. This CDR3 has 15 residues. Written as DNA, the CDR3 is TGCAGCGCCAGAGTAGGGACAGGGGGGGATCAGCCCCAGCATTTT. Protein product: CSARVGTGGDQPQHF.

The chain links TRBV2 to TRBJ2-7, with 9 nucleotides matching TRBD1. Germline CDR1 reads SNHLY; CDR2 reads FYNNEI. Unmatched junction bases numbered 4, after V lost 3 bases and J lost 1 base. CDR3 length: 15 residues. The CDR3 DNA reads as TGTGCCAGCAGTGAGTCCGGGACAGGGTCCTACGAGCAGTACTTC. This codes for CASSESGTGSYEQYF.

The chain recombines TRBV19 with TRBJ2-5; D ambiguous. This CDR3 is 11 amino acids long. V was trimmed by 5 bases and J by 5 bases, leaving 6 bases between them. Germline lookup yields CDR1 LNHDA and CDR2 SQIVND (reference sequence). This CDR3 is CASSLGETQYF. The DNA for the CDR3 is TGTGCCAGTAGTTTGGGGGAGACCCAGTACTTC.

The chain employs TRBV5-1 and TRBJ2-3, with D perhaps matching TRBD2 (6 bases). V gave up 0 bases and J gave up 2 bases, with 10 bases separating them. This CDR3 region has 15 residues. Germline CDR1 SGHRS, CDR2 YFSETQ. The CDR3 protein is CASSLVGSFTDTQYF. The CDR3 DNA reads as TGCGCCAGCAGCTTGGTCGGGAGTTTCACAGATACGCAGTATTTT.

The table lists this clone with a count of one. The chain employs TRBV7-9 and TRBJ2-7; D is undetermined. Germline CDR1 reads SEHNR; CDR2 reads FQNEAQ (reference sequence). The CDR3 has 12 amino acids. Trimming removed 5 bases from V and 3 bases from J, with 8 bases in between. CDR3 sequence: CASSARVYEQYF. The DNA for the CDR3 is TGTGCCAGCAGCGCCCGGGTCTACGAGCAGTACTTC.

The V and J genes are TRBV6-1 and TRBJ2-2, with D maybe TRBD2 (5 bases). The CDR3 extends over 15 amino acids. The V gene lost 2 bases and the J gene lost 11 bases, with 18 bases spanning the gap. Germline CDR1 and CDR2: MNHNS and SASEGT. CDR3 in amino acids: CASSELSGPPEELFF. CDR3 coding DNA: TGTGCCAGCAGTGAATTGAGCGGACCCCCCGAAGAGCTGTTTTTT.

The chain has TRBV18 and TRBJ1-2; 7 bases are shared with TRBD1. Germline values: CDR1 KGHSH, CDR2 LQKENI. There are 13 residues in the CDR3. The V gene end was trimmed by 3 bases and the J gene end by 6 bases; junction bases not matched to a gene: 4. In DNA form, the CDR3 reads TGTGCCAGCTCACCGGACAGGTCTCATGGCTACACCTTC. It encodes CASSPDRSHGYTF.